Here is one TCR beta chain with its context. In the same sample, other DNA sequences code for this CDR3. These data belong to a study of blood T cell repertoires in COVID-19. Study as a whole: PBMCs, B-cell-depleted T cells, or T cells provided the cDNA or gDNA that made up the material.

Trimming left V 2 bases short and J 2 bases short, with 4 bases between. This CDR3 region has 12 residues. CDR1 LGHDT and CDR2 YNNKEL come from the germline V gene (reference sequence). The assay was immunoSEQ multiplex PCR, and TCRdb's table has in-frame clones only and misses some. In the table there are 250,000 to 300,000 clones, 85% to 90% of which are singletons. This clonotype originated in a woman in her 30s with COVID-19, enrolled during active disease. The genes are TRBV3-1 (or the pseudogene TRBV3-2) and TRBJ2-7; D is unclear. The specimen sequenced was peripheral blood. CDR3 sequence: CASSQSAYEQYF. As DNA, the CDR3 is TGTGCCAGCAGCCAATCAGCCTACGAGCAGTACTTC.